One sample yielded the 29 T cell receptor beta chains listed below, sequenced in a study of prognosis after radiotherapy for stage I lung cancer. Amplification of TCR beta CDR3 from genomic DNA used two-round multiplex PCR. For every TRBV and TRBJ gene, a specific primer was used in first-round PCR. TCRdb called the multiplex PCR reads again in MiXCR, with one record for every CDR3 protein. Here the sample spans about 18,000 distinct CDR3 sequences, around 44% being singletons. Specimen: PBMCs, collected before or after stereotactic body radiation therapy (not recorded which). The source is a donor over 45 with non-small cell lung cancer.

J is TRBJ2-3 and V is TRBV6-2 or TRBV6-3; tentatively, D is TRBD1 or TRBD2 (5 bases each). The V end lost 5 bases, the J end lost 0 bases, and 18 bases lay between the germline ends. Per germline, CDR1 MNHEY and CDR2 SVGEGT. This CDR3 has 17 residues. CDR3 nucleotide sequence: TGTGCCAGCAGTCCAGACGGGAAAGGGGACAGCACAGATACGCAGTATTTT. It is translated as CASSPDGKGDSTDTQYF.

Here the CDR3 reads CASSLVGVTGELFF. As DNA, the CDR3 is TGTGCCAGCAGTTTAGTGGGGGTTACCGGGGAGCTGTTTTTT. This chain uses TRBV12-3 or TRBV12-4 with TRBJ2-2; the D gene could be TRBD1 or TRBD2 (5 bases each). This CDR3 is 14 amino acids long. Trimming cost V 1 base and J 5 bases, with 8 bases left between them.

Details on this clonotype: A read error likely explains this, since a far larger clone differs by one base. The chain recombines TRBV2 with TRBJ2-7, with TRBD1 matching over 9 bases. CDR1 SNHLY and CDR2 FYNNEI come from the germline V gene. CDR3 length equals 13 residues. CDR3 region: CASSRDRAETQCF. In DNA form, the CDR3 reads TGTGCCAGCAGCAGGGACAGGGCAGAGACCCAGTGCTTC.

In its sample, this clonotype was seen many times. The CDR3 nucleotides are TGCAGTGTCAACCCGAATGGAGGGAGGGCCATCGAGACCCAGTACTTC. Translation: CSVNPNGGRAIETQYF. The V call is TRBV20-1, the J call TRBJ2-5; 7 bases align to TRBD2. Germline V gene data show CDR1 as DFQATT and CDR2 as SNEGSKA (reference sequence). This CDR3 is 16 amino acids long. The junction had 19 bases not matched to a gene; V was cut back by 7 bases and J by 5 bases.

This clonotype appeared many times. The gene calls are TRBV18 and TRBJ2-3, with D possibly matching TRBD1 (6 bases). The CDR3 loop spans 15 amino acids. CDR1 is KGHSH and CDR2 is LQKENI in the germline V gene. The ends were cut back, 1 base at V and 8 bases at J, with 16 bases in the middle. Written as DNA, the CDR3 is TGTGCCAGCTCACCACTGAGACAGGCCGGAGGTACGCAGTATTTT. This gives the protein CASSPLRQAGGTQYF.

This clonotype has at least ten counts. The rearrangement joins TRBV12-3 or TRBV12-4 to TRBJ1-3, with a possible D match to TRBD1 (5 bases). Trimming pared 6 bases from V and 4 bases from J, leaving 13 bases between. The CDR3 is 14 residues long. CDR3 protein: CASSSDIYGNTIYF. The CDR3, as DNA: TGTGCCAGCAGCTCGGACATATACGGAAACACCATATATTTT.

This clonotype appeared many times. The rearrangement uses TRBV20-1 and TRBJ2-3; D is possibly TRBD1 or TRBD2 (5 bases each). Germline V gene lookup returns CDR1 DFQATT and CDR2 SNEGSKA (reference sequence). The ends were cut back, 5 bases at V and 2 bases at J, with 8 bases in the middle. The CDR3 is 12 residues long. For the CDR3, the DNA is TGCAGTGCTGGGGACCACACAGATACGCAGTATTTT. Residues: CSAGDHTDTQYF.

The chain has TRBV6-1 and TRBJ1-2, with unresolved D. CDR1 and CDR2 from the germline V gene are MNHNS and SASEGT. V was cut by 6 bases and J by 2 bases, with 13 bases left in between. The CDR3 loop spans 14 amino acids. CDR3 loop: CASRKGRPNYGYTF. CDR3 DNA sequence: TGTGCCAGCAGAAAAGGACGGCCAAACTATGGCTACACCTTC.

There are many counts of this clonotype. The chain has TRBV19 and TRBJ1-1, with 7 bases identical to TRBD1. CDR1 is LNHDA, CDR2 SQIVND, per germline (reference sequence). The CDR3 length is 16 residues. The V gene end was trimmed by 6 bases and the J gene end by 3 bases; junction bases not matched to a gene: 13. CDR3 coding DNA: TGTGCCAGTAGGAACCTTCAGGGGGAGAGATACACTGAAGCTTTCTTT. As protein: CASRNLQGERYTEAFF.

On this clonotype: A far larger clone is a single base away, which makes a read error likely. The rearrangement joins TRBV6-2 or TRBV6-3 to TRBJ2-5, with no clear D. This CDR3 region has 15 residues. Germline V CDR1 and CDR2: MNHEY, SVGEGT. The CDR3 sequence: CASSYLIGSSENQYF. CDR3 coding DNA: TGTGCCAGCAGTTACCTCATTGGGTCTTCGGAGAACCAGTACTTC.

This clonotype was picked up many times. The chain's CDR3 is CASSEAFADYTEAFF. The CDR3 bases are TGTGCCAGCAGTGAAGCGTTTGCGGATTACACTGAAGCTTTCTTT. This sequence joins TRBV6-1 and TRBJ1-1; D remains unclear. The V and J ends lost 0 bases and 3 bases respectively, with 11 bases between them. The CDR3 sequence is 15 residues long. CDR1 and CDR2 (germline): MNHNS, SASEGT.

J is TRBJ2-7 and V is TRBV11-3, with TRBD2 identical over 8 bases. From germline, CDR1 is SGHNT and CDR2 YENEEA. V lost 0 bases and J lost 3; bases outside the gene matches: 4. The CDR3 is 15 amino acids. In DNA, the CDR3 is TGTGCCAGCAGCTTAGAAGCGGGAGACCTCTACGAGCAGTACTTC. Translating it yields CASSLEAGDLYEQYF.

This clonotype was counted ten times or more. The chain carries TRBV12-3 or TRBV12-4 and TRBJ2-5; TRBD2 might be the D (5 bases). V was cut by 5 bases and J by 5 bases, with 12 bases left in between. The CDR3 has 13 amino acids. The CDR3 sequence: CASSETSSETQYF. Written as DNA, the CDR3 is TGTGCCAGCAGTGAAACTAGTTCGGAGACCCAGTACTTC.

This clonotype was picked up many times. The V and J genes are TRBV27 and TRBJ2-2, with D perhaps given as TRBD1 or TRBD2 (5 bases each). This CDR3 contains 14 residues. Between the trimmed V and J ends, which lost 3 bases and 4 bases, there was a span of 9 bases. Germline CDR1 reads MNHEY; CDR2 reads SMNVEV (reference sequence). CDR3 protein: CASSLRGFTGELFF. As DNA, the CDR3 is TGTGCCAGCAGTTTGAGGGGCTTCACCGGGGAGCTGTTTTTT.

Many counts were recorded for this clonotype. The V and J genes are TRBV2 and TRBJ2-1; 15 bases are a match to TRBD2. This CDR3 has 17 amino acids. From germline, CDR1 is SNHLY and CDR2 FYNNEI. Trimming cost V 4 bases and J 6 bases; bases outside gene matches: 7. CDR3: CASSARTSGRVFNEQFF. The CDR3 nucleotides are TGTGCCAGCAGTGCGAGGACTAGCGGGAGGGTATTCAATGAGCAGTTCTTC.

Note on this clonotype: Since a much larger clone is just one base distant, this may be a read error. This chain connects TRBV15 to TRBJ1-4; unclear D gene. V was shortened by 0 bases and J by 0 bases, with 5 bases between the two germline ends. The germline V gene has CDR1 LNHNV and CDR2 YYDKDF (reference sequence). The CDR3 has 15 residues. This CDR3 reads CATSREESTNEKLFF. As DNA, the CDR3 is TGTGCCACCAGCAGAGAGGAATCAACTAATGAAAAACTGTTTTTT.

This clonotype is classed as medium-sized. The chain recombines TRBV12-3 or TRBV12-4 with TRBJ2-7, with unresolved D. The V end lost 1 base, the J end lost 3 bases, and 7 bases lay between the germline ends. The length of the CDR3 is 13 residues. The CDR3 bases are TGTGCCAGCAGTTTAGACCTTGACTACGAGCAGTACTTC. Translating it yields CASSLDLDYEQYF.

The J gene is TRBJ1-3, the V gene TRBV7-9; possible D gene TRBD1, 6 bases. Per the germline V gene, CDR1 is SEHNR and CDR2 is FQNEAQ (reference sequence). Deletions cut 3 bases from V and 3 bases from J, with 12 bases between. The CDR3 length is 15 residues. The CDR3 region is CASSLGGGLGNTIYF. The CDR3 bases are TGTGCCAGCAGCTTGGGCGGGGGGCTTGGAAACACCATATATTTT.

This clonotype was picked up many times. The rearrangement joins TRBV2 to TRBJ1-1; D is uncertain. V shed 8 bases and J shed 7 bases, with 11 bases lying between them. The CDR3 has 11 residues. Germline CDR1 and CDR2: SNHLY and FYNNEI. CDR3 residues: CASGVAGEAFF. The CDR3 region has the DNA TGTGCCAGCGGGGTTGCTGGTGAAGCTTTCTTT.

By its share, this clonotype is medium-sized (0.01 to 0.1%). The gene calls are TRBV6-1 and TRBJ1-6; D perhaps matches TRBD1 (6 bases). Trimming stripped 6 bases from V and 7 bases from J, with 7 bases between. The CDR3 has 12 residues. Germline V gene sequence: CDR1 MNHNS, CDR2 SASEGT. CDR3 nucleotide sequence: TGTGCCAGCAGGACAGGAAATTCACCCCTCCACTTT. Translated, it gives CASRTGNSPLHF.

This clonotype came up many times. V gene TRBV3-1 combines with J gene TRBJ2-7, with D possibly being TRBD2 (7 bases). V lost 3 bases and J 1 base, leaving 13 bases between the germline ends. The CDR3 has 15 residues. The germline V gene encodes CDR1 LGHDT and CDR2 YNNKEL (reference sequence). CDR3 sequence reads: CASSQGGGVSYEQYF. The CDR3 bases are TGTGCCAGCAGCCAGGGAGGGGGGGTATCCTACGAGCAGTACTTC.

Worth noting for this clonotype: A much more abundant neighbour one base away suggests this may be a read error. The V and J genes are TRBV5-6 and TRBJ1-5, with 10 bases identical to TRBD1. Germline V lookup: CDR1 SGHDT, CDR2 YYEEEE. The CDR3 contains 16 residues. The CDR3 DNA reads TGTGCCAACAGCTCCTCGGGACAGGGGATTAGGCAGCCCCAGCATTTT. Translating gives CANSSSGQGIRQPQHF.

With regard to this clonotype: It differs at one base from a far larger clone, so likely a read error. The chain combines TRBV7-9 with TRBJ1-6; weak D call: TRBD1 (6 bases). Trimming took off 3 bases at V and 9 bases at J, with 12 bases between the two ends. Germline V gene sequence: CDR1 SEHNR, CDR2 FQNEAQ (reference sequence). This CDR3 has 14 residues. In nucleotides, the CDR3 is TGTGCCAGCAGCTTGTCAGGGGACGGTTCACCCCTCCACTTT. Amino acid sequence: CASSLSGDGSPLHF.

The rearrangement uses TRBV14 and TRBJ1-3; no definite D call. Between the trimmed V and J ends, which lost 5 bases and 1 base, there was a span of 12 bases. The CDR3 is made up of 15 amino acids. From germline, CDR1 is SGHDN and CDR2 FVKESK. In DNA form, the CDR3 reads TGTGCCAGCAGCTTAGGCGGAACATCTGGAAACACCATATATTTT. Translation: CASSLGGTSGNTIYF.

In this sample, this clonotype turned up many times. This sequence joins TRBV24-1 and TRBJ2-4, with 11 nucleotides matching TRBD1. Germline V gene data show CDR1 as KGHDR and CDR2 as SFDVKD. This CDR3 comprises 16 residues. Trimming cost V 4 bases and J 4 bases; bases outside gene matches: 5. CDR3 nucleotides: TGTGCCACCAGTGACCCGGGACAGGGGGAAAAAAACATTCAGTACTTC. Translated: CATSDPGQGEKNIQYF.

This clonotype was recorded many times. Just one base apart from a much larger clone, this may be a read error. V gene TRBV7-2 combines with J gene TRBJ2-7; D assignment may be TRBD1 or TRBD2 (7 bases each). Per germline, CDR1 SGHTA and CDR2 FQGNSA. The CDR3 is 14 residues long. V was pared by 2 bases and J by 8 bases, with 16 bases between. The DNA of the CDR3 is TGTGCCAGCAGCTTACAGGGGGGGATCTCCAAGCAGTACTTC. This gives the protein CASSLQGGISKQYF.

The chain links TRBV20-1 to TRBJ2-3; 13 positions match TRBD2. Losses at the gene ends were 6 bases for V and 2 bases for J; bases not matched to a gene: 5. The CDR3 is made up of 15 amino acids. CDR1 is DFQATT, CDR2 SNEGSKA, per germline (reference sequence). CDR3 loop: CSAGTSGEFTDTQYF. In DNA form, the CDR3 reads TGCAGTGCCGGGACTAGCGGGGAATTCACAGATACGCAGTATTTT.

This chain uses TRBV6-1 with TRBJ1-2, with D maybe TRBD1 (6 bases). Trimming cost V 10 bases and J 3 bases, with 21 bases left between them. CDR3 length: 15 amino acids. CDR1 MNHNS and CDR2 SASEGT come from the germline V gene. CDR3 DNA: TGTGCCATCACTAGGGGGTGGGGAGGGGACTATGGCTACACCTTC. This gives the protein CAITRGWGGDYGYTF.

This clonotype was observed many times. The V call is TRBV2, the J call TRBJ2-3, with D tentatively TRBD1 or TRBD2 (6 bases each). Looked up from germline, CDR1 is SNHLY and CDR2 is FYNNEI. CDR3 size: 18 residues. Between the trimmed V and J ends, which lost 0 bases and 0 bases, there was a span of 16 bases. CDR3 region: CASSEALLRGTSTDTQYF. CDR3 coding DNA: TGTGCCAGCAGTGAAGCGCTTCTAAGGGGGACTAGCACAGATACGCAGTATTTT.